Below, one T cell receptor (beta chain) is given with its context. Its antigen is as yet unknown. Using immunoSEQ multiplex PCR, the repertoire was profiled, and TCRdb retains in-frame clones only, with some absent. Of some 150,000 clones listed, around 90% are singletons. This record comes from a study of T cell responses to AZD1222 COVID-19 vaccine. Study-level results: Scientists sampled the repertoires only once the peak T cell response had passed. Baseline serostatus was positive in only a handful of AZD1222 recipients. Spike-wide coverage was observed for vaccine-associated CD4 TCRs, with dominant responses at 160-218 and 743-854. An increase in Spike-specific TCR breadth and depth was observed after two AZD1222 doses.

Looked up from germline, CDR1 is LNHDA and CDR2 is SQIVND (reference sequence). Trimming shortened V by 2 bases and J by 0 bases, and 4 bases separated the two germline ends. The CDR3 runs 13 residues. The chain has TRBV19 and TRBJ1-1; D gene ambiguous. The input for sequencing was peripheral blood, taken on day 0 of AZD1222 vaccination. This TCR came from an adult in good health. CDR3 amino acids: CASSINMNTEAFF. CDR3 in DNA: TGTGCCAGTAGTATAAATATGAACACTGAAGCTTTCTTT.